Below are 10 T cell receptor beta chains sequenced from a single sample in a study of T cell responses to AZD1222 COVID-19 vaccine (dated by TCRdb to the early 2020s). The library was built by means of the immunoSEQ multiplex PCR assay. In TCRdb, the immuneACCESS table is reduced to in-frame sequences with V and J assigned. These tables do not hold every clone; where another copy was compared, an unresolved V gene accounts for under half, and the others remain unexplained. This sample lists approximately 120,000 clones; 88% were detected once. The biggest ten clones account for roughly 13% of the sample. Read against the paper, the sample's time point label means: baseline before first vaccination. The treatment or condition label of this sample denotes: meningococcal conjugate vaccine given as trial control. Sequenced material: peripheral blood, taken on day 0 of MenACWY control vaccination. Receptor source: an adult in good health.

J is TRBJ1-1 and V is TRBV6-5; possibly TRBD1 for D (5 bases). The CDR3 runs to 15 residues. V was cut by 6 bases and J by 1 base, with 15 bases left in between. Germline CDR1 reads MNHEY; CDR2 reads SVGAGI. In nucleotides, the CDR3 is TGTGCCAGCAGGCCCGTGGGGGAGGGGAACACTGAAGCTTTCTTT. Protein sequence: CASRPVGEGNTEAFF.

The V gene is TRBV30, the J gene TRBJ1-4; D call uncertain. V gave up 4 bases and J gave up 5 bases, with 14 bases separating them. In germline, CDR1 is GTSNPN, CDR2 SVGIG (reference sequence). The CDR3 extends over 14 amino acids. DNA for the CDR3: TGTGCCTGGACGGGTCAGCGCAAGAATGAAAAACTGTTTTTT. Translating gives CAWTGQRKNEKLFF.

The V call is TRBV28, the J call TRBJ1-5; perhaps TRBD1 as D (5 bases). There are 13 residues in the CDR3. The germline CDR1 and CDR2 sequences are MDHEN and SYDVKM. Trimming took off 7 bases at V and 2 bases at J, with 9 bases between the two ends. The CDR3 nucleotides are TGTGCCAGCAATTGGGGGGGCAATCAGCCCCAGCATTTT. It encodes CASNWGGNQPQHF.

V and J are TRBV20-1 and TRBJ2-1, with D unresolved. The CDR3 runs to 10 residues. V was cut by 3 bases and J by 4 bases, with 1 base left in between. The germline CDR1 and CDR2 sequences are DFQATT and SNEGSKA (reference sequence). The CDR3 DNA is TGCAGTGCTAGGTACAATGAGCAGTTCTTC. Translation gives CSARYNEQFF.

The CDR3 DNA is TGTGCCAGCACCCCTGACAGGGGTCAGCCCCAGCATTTT. Its translation: CASTPDRGQPQHF. This chain joins TRBV2 and TRBJ1-5; TRBD1 agrees at 8 bases. The length of the CDR3 is 13 residues. The ends lost 7 bases at V and 6 bases at J; junction bases unmatched: 5. CDR1 and CDR2 from the germline V gene are SNHLY and FYNNEI.

Here the CDR3 reads CASSPGLSTDTQYF. CDR3 coding DNA: TGTGCCAGCAGCCCCGGACTCAGCACAGATACGCAGTATTTT. This chain joins TRBV11-1 and TRBJ2-3, with a tentative D call TRBD2 (5 bases). CDR3 size: 14 residues. The ends were cut back, 5 bases at V and 0 bases at J, with 9 bases in the middle. The V gene's germline CDR1 is SGHAT and CDR2 FQDESV (reference sequence). The full variable domain, rest sourced from reference TRBV11-1 and TRBJ2-3, is EAEVAQSPRYKITEKSQAVAFWCDPISGHATLYWYRQILGQGPELLVQFQDESVVDDSQLPKDRFSAERLKGVDSTLKIQPAELGDSAMYLCASSPGLSTDTQYFGPGTRLTVL.

This chain uses TRBV27 with TRBJ2-7; 12 bases are a match to TRBD2. Germline CDR1 and CDR2: MNHEY and SMNVEV (reference sequence). The CDR3 spans 15 residues. The J segment lost 3 bases and the V segment lost 6 bases, leaving 6 bases of the junction unmatched. The CDR3 here is CASSATSGGYYEQYF. The CDR3 DNA reads TGTGCCAGCAGCGCGACTAGCGGGGGATACTACGAGCAGTACTTC.

V gene TRBV6-2 or TRBV6-3 combines with J gene TRBJ2-3; D ambiguous. Germline V gives CDR1 MNHEY, CDR2 SVGEGT. V lost 3 bases and J lost 4, with 8 bases in between. The CDR3 runs 13 residues. The CDR3 sequence: CASSYGVADTQYF. The CDR3 nucleotides are TGTGCCAGCAGTTATGGGGTAGCAGATACGCAGTATTTT.

The chain links TRBV7-2 to TRBJ1-1; D gene unclear. This CDR3 region has 12 residues. Germline CDR1 reads SGHTA; CDR2 reads FQGNSA. The V gene lost 5 bases and the J gene lost 6 bases, with 10 bases spanning the gap. The CDR3 DNA reads as TGTGCCAGCAGCCCAACGGAGGCTGAAGCTTTCTTT. Translating it yields CASSPTEAEAFF.

This rearrangement joins TRBV6-2 or TRBV6-3 to TRBJ1-1; D is ambiguous. Germline loops: CDR1 MNHEY, CDR2 SVGEGT. The CDR3 consists of 13 residues. Trimming pared 2 bases from V and 9 bases from J, leaving 13 bases between. The CDR3 DNA follows: TGTGCCAGCAGTTACGGGTTGGGAGGTCAAGCTTTCTTT. Translated, it gives CASSYGLGGQAFF.